This TCR beta chain was documented in a study of T-cell memory formation after mild COVID-19. Study-level information: TCR clusters mostly belonged to single donors.

Findings of the study overall: Specificity for SARS-CoV-2 was not confirmed among the second-wave clones peaking on day 37. Those CD4+ clones that contracted were mainly in CM and EM (CD8+ ones in EMRA).

With 6 bases removed from V and 4 bases from J, the gap between germline ends came to 14 bases. The CDR3 is made up of 13 amino acids. Looked up from germline, CDR1 is SQVTM and CDR2 is ANQGSEA. Constant-segment-primed 5'RACE gave TCR alpha and TCR beta cDNA libraries with sample barcodes and UMIs. TCRdb itself ran the 5' RACE reads through MiXCR, one entry per CDR3 protein. The sample has 300,000 or so distinct CDR3 sequences, roughly 15% seen once. This clonotype occurred many times. Its antigen is unknown. The chain carries TRBV29-1 and TRBJ2-3; D might be TRBD1 (6 bases). The clonotype comes from a man younger than 35 who had mild COVID-19 (a few samples of this study predate the infection). Cell type and time point are not known. Sequenced input: PBMCs or a T cell subset sorted from them (not recorded which). The CDR3 reads CSVGRGNADTQYF. Written as DNA, the CDR3 is TGCAGCGTAGGAAGGGGGAACGCAGATACGCAGTATTTT.